Here is one T cell receptor beta chain with its context. Its cognate antigen is unknown. The record originates from a study of T cell responses to AZD1222 COVID-19 vaccine. The CDR3 consists of 14 residues. The germline V gene has CDR1 SNHLY and CDR2 FYNNEI. V was pared by 3 bases and J by 1 base, with 9 bases between. Study results and caveats: It should be noted that donors were predominantly white British and more often female, and clonal diversity was possibly underestimated. Only five to seven AZD1222 recipients were seropositive at baseline.

The table came from immunoSEQ multiplex PCR; TCRdb's copy has only in-frame clones and leaves some out. The data show 130,000 or so clones, about 88% seen once. The source of this sequence is an adult in good health. The rearrangement joins TRBV2 to TRBJ1-1; possible D gene TRBD1, 6 bases. The specimen comprised peripheral blood, sampled on day 0 of AZD1222 vaccination. CDR3 bases: TGTGCCAGCAGTGAGTCCAGGGGGAACACTGAAGCTTTCTTT. Protein sequence: CASSESRGNTEAFF.